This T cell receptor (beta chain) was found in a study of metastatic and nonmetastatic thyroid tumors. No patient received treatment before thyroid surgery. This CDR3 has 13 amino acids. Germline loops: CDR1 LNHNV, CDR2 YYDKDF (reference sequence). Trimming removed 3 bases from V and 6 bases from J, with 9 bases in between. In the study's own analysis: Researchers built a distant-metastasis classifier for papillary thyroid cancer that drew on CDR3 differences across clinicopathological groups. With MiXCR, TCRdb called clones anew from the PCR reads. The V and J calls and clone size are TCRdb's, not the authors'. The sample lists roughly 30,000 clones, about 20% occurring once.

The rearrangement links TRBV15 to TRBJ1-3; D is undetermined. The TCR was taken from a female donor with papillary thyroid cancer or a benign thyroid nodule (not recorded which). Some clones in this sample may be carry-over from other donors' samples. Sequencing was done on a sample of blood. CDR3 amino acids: CATSRVVVNTIYF. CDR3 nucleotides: TGTGCCACCAGCAGGGTGGTAGTAAACACCATATATTTT.